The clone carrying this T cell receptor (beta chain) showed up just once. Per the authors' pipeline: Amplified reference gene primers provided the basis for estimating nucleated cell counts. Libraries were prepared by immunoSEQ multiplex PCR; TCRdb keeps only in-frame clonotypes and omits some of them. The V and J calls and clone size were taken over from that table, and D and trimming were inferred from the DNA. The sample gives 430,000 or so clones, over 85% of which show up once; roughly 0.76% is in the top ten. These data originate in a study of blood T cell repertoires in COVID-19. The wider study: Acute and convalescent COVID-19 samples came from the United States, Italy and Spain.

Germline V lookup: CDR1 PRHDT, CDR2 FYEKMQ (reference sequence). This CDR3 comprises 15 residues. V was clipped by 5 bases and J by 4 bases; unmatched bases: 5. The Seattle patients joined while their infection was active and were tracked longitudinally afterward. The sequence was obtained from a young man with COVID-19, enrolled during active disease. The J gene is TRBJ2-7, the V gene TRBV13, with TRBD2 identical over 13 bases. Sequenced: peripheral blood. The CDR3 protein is CASSTLLAGGYEQYF. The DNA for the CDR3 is TGTGCCAGCAGCACTCTACTAGCGGGAGGGTACGAGCAGTACTTC.